The 32 T cell receptor beta chains below come from one sample, sequenced in a study of T cell changes during pregnancy in multiple sclerosis. Here immunoSEQ multiplex PCR was the method, and the copy in TCRdb shows in-frame clones only, minus some. The profile covers over 40,000 clones, with 88% appearing a single time and roughly 4.9% taken by the ten largest. This specimen consisted of peripheral blood, obtained in the first trimester of pregnancy. The source of these receptors is a female donor in good health, enrolled as a control in a pregnancy study.

The gene calls are TRBV28 and TRBJ2-7; TRBD2 agrees at 11 bases. CDR3 length: 14 residues. Trimming took 5 bases from V and 3 from J; bases not matched to a gene: 3. Germline CDR1 MDHEN, CDR2 SYDVKM. CDR3 protein: CASSLTSGNYEQYF. DNA for the CDR3: TGTGCCAGCAGTCTGACTAGCGGGAACTACGAGCAGTACTTC.

The chain is built from TRBV7-8 and TRBJ1-4; perhaps TRBD1 as D (6 bases). From germline, CDR1 is SGHVS and CDR2 FQNEAQ. The V end was cut by 4 bases, the J end by 3 bases, with 12 bases between. The CDR3 sequence is 15 residues long. CDR3 sequence reads: CASSSRGRANEKLFF. CDR3 nucleotide sequence: TGTGCCAGCAGCTCCAGGGGTCGGGCTAATGAAAAACTGTTTTTT.

V gene TRBV7-9 combines with J gene TRBJ2-5; 7 positions agree with TRBD2. Germline loops: CDR1 SEHNR, CDR2 FQNEAQ (reference sequence). The V segment lost 0 bases and the J segment 5 bases; nucleotides outside the gene matches: 9. There are 16 residues in the CDR3. The CDR3 nucleotides read TGTGCCAGCAGCTTAGCGGCTAGCCTGGGAGGGGAGACCCAGTACTTC. Translating gives CASSLAASLGGETQYF.

The V gene is TRBV7-6, the J gene TRBJ2-2, with D perhaps matching TRBD1 (6 bases). This CDR3 contains 14 residues. CDR1 and CDR2 from the germline V gene are SGHVS and FNYEAQ. The V end was cut by 5 bases, the J end by 4 bases, with 11 bases between. The CDR3: CASSLHRATGELFF. The CDR3, as DNA: TGTGCCAGCAGCCTCCACAGGGCCACCGGGGAGCTGTTTTTT.

The chain uses TRBV28 and TRBJ2-1; D might be TRBD1 (6 bases). The CDR3 extends over 16 amino acids. Trimming removed 6 bases from V and 3 bases from J, with 18 bases in between. In germline, CDR1 is MDHEN, CDR2 SYDVKM. The CDR3 sequence is CASRTSGARSYNEQFF. The DNA of the CDR3 is TGTGCCAGCAGGACCTCAGGGGCACGAAGCTACAATGAGCAGTTCTTC.

This chain joins TRBV6-4 and TRBJ2-1; 8 nucleotides match TRBD2. Germline CDR1 is MRHNA and CDR2 is SNTAGT. This CDR3 contains 13 residues. With V trimmed by 8 bases and J by 0 bases, 0 bases remained unmatched. Here the CDR3 DNA reads TGTGCCAGCGGGACTAGCTCCTACAATGAGCAGTTCTTC. This translates into CASGTSSYNEQFF.

This clone has only one observation. The chain links TRBV9 to TRBJ2-2; 9 bases are shared with TRBD1. This CDR3 region has 15 residues. The germline CDR1 and CDR2 sequences are SGDLS and YYNGEE. Trimming at V came to 0 bases and at J to 6 bases, leaving 3 bases not matched to a gene. CDR3 sequence reads: CASSVGTGVPGELFF. The CDR3 nucleotides read TGTGCCAGCAGCGTAGGGACAGGGGTTCCCGGGGAGCTGTTTTTT.

This chain uses TRBV9 with TRBJ2-1; tentative D call: TRBD2 (5 bases). Deletions cut 0 bases from V and 2 bases from J, with 9 bases between. Germline CDR1 is SGDLS and CDR2 is YYNGEE. This CDR3 spans 15 amino acids. The DNA of the CDR3 is TGTGCCAGCAGCGTAGGGGCCGGGACCTACAATGAGCAGTTCTTC. It specifies CASSVGAGTYNEQFF.

The CDR3 bases are TGTGCCAGCAGTTACGTAGGGGATTCACCCCTCCACTTT. Residues: CASSYVGDSPLHF. The rearrangement joins TRBV6-5 to TRBJ1-6; TRBD1 might be the D (5 bases). Germline lookup yields CDR1 MNHEY and CDR2 SVGAGI. This CDR3 is built from 13 residues. V shed 2 bases and J shed 8 bases, with 7 bases lying between them.

The chain combines TRBV16 with TRBJ1-6; TRBD1 might be the D (5 bases). The CDR3 has 13 residues. Trimming took 11 bases from V and 14 from J, leaving 22 bases between them. Germline V CDR1 and CDR2: KGHSY, FQNENV. The CDR3 spells CAVGRVGVRALHF. As DNA, the CDR3 is TGTGCCGTGGGCAGGGTAGGAGTTCGGGCCCTCCACTTT.

The gene calls are TRBV7-8 and TRBJ2-1; 11 nucleotides agree with TRBD2. V was clipped by 2 bases and J by 4 bases; unmatched bases: 4. The CDR3 loop spans 16 amino acids. In germline, CDR1 is SGHVS, CDR2 FQNEAQ. In DNA, the CDR3 is TGTGCCAGCAGCTTATTATCTAGCGGGGGGTACAATGAGCAGTTCTTC. This encodes CASSLLSSGGYNEQFF.

This chain joins TRBV18 and TRBJ2-5; no firm D call. Germline loops: CDR1 KGHSH, CDR2 LQKENI. This CDR3 has 14 amino acids. V was trimmed by 1 base and J by 2 bases, leaving 8 bases between them. As DNA, the CDR3 is TGTGCCAGCTCACCACGTCACAGTCAAGAGACCCAGTACTTC. Translating gives CASSPRHSQETQYF.

The rearrangement links TRBV4-2 to TRBJ2-5; 9 nucleotides agree with TRBD2. This CDR3 comprises 17 residues. Per the germline V gene, CDR1 is LGHNA and CDR2 is YNFKEQ. V was pared by 0 bases and J by 2 bases, with 7 bases of the junction left unmatched. CDR3 nucleotide sequence: TGTGCCAGCAGCCAAGACGGGCGGCGGGGGGGTCAAGAGACCCAGTACTTC. It codes for CASSQDGRRGGQETQYF.

The J gene is TRBJ1-2, the V gene TRBV27, with TRBD1 matching 7 bases. The CDR3 is 14 amino acids. V lost 4 bases to trimming and J lost 2 bases; unmatched junction nucleotides: 4. The germline CDR1 and CDR2 sequences are MNHEY and SMNVEV (reference sequence). The CDR3 here is CASSSEQGNYGYTF. Written as DNA, the CDR3 is TGTGCCAGCAGTTCTGAACAGGGGAACTATGGCTACACCTTC.

The sample holds one count of this clone. The V gene is TRBV15, the J gene TRBJ2-6, with a tentative D call TRBD1 (5 bases). The CDR3 has 20 residues. V was pared by 4 bases and J by 0 bases, with 22 bases between. Germline CDR1 LNHNV, CDR2 YYDKDF (reference sequence). This chain's CDR3 is CATSTDPFRVWSSGANVLTF. Written as DNA, the CDR3 is TGTGCCACCAGCACAGACCCTTTCAGGGTGTGGAGCTCTGGGGCCAACGTCCTGACTTTC.

The chain couples TRBV4-1 to TRBJ2-7; 7 bases fit TRBD1. J gave up 3 bases and V 0 bases, and 8 bases lay outside the gene matches. Looked up from germline, CDR1 is MGHRA and CDR2 is YSYEKL. This CDR3 region has 16 residues. The CDR3 sequence: CASSQELWDSDYEQYF. In nucleotides, the CDR3 is TGCGCCAGCAGCCAAGAGTTATGGGACAGTGACTACGAGCAGTACTTC.

This chain joins TRBV27 and TRBJ1-6; D gene ambiguous. V was trimmed by 8 bases and J by 4 bases, leaving 6 bases between them. The V gene's germline CDR1 is MNHEY and CDR2 SMNVEV (reference sequence). CDR3 size: 12 residues. CDR3 region: CASSPYNSPLHF. The CDR3 DNA follows: TGTGCCAGCTCTCCTTATAATTCACCCCTCCACTTT.

This sequence joins TRBV7-3 and TRBJ2-2, with a weak D call TRBD2 (5 bases). The V end was cut by 3 bases, the J end by 8 bases, with 7 bases between. Per germline, CDR1 SGHTA and CDR2 FQGTGA. This CDR3 has 12 amino acids. CDR3 sequence: CASSFTGGELFF. The CDR3 coding sequence is TGTGCCAGCAGCTTTACGGGAGGGGAGCTGTTTTTT. The whole variable domain, remainder taken from reference TRBV7-3 and TRBJ2-2, is GAGVSQTPSNKVTEKGKYVELRCDPISGHTALYWYRQSLGQGPEFLIYFQGTGAADDSGLPNDRFFAVRPEGSVSTLKIQRTERGDSAVYLCASSFTGGELFFGEGSRLTVL.

The gene calls are TRBV28 and TRBJ2-5; 9 bases map to TRBD2. The germline CDR1 and CDR2 sequences are MDHEN and SYDVKM. Germline trimming cut 5 bases from V and 5 bases from J; bases unmatched to any gene: 9. The CDR3 has 15 residues. In DNA, the CDR3 is TGTGCCAGCAGTCCCCGACTAGCGGCTAGGGAGACCCAGTACTTC. This encodes CASSPRLAARETQYF.

V usage is TRBV9 and J usage is TRBJ2-7, with 9 bases matching TRBD2. The CDR3 spans 17 residues. From germline, CDR1 is SGDLS and CDR2 YYNGEE. The V and J ends lost 0 bases and 3 bases, in that order; junction bases with no gene match: 10. The CDR3 DNA follows: TGTGCCAGCAGCGTAGCTTCGGGTAGCGGGGGCCACTACGAGCAGTACTTC. Protein sequence: CASSVASGSGGHYEQYF.

The chain uses TRBV27 and TRBJ2-7, with TRBD2 matching over 9 bases. The CDR3 covers 15 residues. Trimming at V came to 0 bases and at J to 0 bases, leaving 0 bases not matched to a gene. Germline CDR1 MNHEY, CDR2 SMNVEV (reference sequence). The CDR3 nucleotides are TGTGCCAGCAGTTTATCTAGCGGGAGCTCCTACGAGCAGTACTTC. This codes for CASSLSSGSSYEQYF.

This chain uses TRBV6-5 with TRBJ1-6; D ambiguous. The CDR3 sequence is 14 residues long. CDR1 and CDR2 (germline): MNHEY, SVGAGI. Trimming cost V 4 bases and J 10 bases, with 14 bases left between them. The CDR3 protein is CASSSDGRESPLHF. The CDR3 region has the DNA TGTGCCAGCAGTTCTGACGGGAGGGAATCACCCCTCCACTTT.

The V and J genes are TRBV5-5 and TRBJ1-3; a weak D match, TRBD1 (5 bases). Deletions cut 4 bases from V and 0 bases from J, with 17 bases between. Per germline, CDR1 SGHKS and CDR2 YYEKEE (reference sequence). The CDR3 runs to 17 residues. CDR3 nucleotides: TGTGCCAGCAGCCAAGACGACAGCTCCTACTCTGGAAACACCATATATTTT. Its translation: CASSQDDSSYSGNTIYF.

The chain recombines TRBV9 with TRBJ2-2, with a tentative D call TRBD2 (6 bases). The CDR3 totals 15 residues. Trimming took off 2 bases at V and 4 bases at J, with 12 bases between the two ends. Germline loops: CDR1 SGDLS, CDR2 YYNGEE. This CDR3 reads CASSVHTGGTGELFF. The CDR3, as DNA: TGTGCCAGCAGCGTGCACACCGGGGGCACCGGGGAGCTGTTTTTT.

This clone has a handful of counts. The gene calls are TRBV11-2 and TRBJ1-2; D is unresolved. The germline V gene encodes CDR1 SGHAT and CDR2 FQNNGV. V lost 4 bases and J 8 bases, leaving 11 bases between the germline ends. The CDR3 contains 12 residues. This CDR3 reads CASSSPSQGYTF. CDR3 sequence (DNA): TGTGCCAGCAGCTCACCTAGTCAGGGCTACACCTTC. Full variable domain (remainder filled in from reference TRBV11-2 and TRBJ1-2): EAGVAQSPRYKIIEKRQSVAFWCNPISGHATLYWYQQILGQGPKLLIQFQNNGVVDDSQLPKDRFSAERLKGVDSTLKIQPAKLEDSAVYLCASSSPSQGYTFGSGTRLTVV.

CDR3 amino acids: CASRHHATGSQPQHF. The CDR3 DNA sequence: TGTGCCAGCAGACACCACGCTACGGGGAGTCAGCCCCAGCATTTT. V and J are TRBV16 and TRBJ1-5, with D hard to call. The CDR3 has 15 amino acids. CDR1 KGHSY and CDR2 FQNENV come from the germline V gene. Trimming took off 6 bases at V and 6 bases at J, with 18 bases between the two ends.

The CDR3 coding sequence is TGTGCCACCAGCAGGAAGGACAGGGGGCCTCGGGAGACCCAGTACTTC. It translates to CATSRKDRGPRETQYF. The chain employs TRBV15 and TRBJ2-5, with 11 nucleotides matching TRBD1. Trimming removed 3 bases from V and 5 bases from J; junction bases left unmatched: 8. The CDR3 totals 16 residues. The germline CDR1 and CDR2 sequences are LNHNV and YYDKDF (reference sequence).

V is TRBV5-4 and J is TRBJ2-4, with 8 positions matching TRBD2. J gave up 0 bases and V 0 bases, and 2 bases lay outside the gene matches. CDR3 size: 16 residues. The V gene's germline CDR1 is SGHNT and CDR2 YYREEE (reference sequence). Written as DNA, the CDR3 is TGTGCCAGCAGCTTGGGCGGGGGGCGAGCCAAAAACATTCAGTACTTC. This codes for CASSLGGGRAKNIQYF. The full variable domain, its missing parts supplied by reference TRBV5-4 and TRBJ2-4, is ETGVTQSPTHLIKTRGQQVTLRCSSQSGHNTVSWYQQALGQGPQFIFQYYREEENGRGNFPPRFSGLQFPNYSSELNVNALELDDSALYLCASSLGGGRAKNIQYFGAGTRLSVL.

The chain employs TRBV4-1 and TRBJ2-2; TRBD2 agrees at 9 bases. Germline V lookup: CDR1 MGHRA, CDR2 YSYEKL. V shed 1 base, J shed 7 bases, and the junction held 10 bases outside the gene matches. The CDR3 extends over 17 amino acids. The CDR3 DNA sequence: TGCGCCAGCAGCCAAGGTAGCGTCAGCGGGAGGTTCGGGGAGCTGTTTTTT. Residues: CASSQGSVSGRFGELFF.

The genes are TRBV28 and TRBJ2-2, with D possibly TRBD2 on 6 matching bases. Germline V gene lookup returns CDR1 MDHEN and CDR2 SYDVKM. V was shortened by 2 bases and J by 6 bases, with 19 bases between the two germline ends. This CDR3 has 17 amino acids. This CDR3 is CASSLVGVGLRPGELFF. The CDR3, as DNA: TGTGCCAGCAGTTTAGTTGGGGTGGGACTCCGCCCCGGGGAGCTGTTTTTT.

The chain carries TRBV5-4 and TRBJ2-5, with TRBD2 matching over 11 bases. The V segment lost 0 bases and the J segment 5 bases; nucleotides outside the gene matches: 12. CDR1 SGHNT and CDR2 YYREEE come from the germline V gene (reference sequence). This CDR3 comprises 18 residues. CDR3 nucleotides: TGTGCCAGCAGCTTGGAGGGTTTCATAGCGGGAGGGCTGGAGACCCAGTACTTC. Protein: CASSLEGFIAGGLETQYF.

The chain is built from TRBV19 and TRBJ2-7, with a weak D call TRBD1 (7 bases). V lost 4 bases, J lost 6 bases, and 16 bases lay in between. Germline V gives CDR1 LNHDA, CDR2 SQIVND (reference sequence). CDR3 length: 14 residues. For the CDR3, the DNA is TGTGCCAGTAGTAACCCCCAGGGGGGAGGCGAGCAGTACTTC. Protein product: CASSNPQGGGEQYF.